This TCR beta chain stems from a study of human T cells and chemical hapten exposure. The study's library attached unique molecular identifiers to single cDNA molecules. TCRdb re-called the RACE reads with MiXCR, one entry per CDR3 protein. The top ten hold about 27% of the sample, which has roughly 38,000 distinct CDR3 sequences, 9.5% seen once. This clonotype was observed at least ten times. Described time point: patch test 3, about 24 weeks after DPC sensitization. The treatment was: therapeutic diphenylcyclopropenone sensitization with weekly scalp DPC. Unfractionated whole blood was the source from which total RNA was extracted. This CDR3 region has 12 residues. V lost 6 bases and J lost 0, with 6 bases in between. Germline CDR1 reads GTSNPN; CDR2 reads SVGIG (reference sequence).

The chain has TRBV30 and TRBJ1-3, with D uncertain. The sequence came from a man between 50 and 59 years old with alopecia areata. Some clones in this sample may be carry-over from other donors' samples. The source material was whole blood, sampled in connection with sensitization to the hapten diphenylcyclopropenone (DPC). This chain's CDR3 is CACQDSGNTIYF. DNA of the CDR3: TGTGCCTGCCAGGACTCTGGAAACACCATATATTTT.